These 15 T cell receptor beta chains were all obtained from the same sample, sequenced in a study of T cell changes during pregnancy in multiple sclerosis. The table came from immunoSEQ multiplex PCR; TCRdb's copy has only in-frame clones and leaves some out. The top ten clones hold 0.5% of a sample with 35,000 to 45,000 clones, 75% to 95% of them seen once. This material consisted of CD4+ T cells from peripheral blood mononuclear cells, taken in the second trimester of pregnancy. These receptors were obtained from a female donor in good health, enrolled as a control in a pregnancy study.

The chain joins TRBV2 to TRBJ2-4; 8 bases align to TRBD2. Losses at the gene ends were 7 bases for V and 7 bases for J; bases not matched to a gene: 6. The length of the CDR3 is 13 residues. The V gene's germline CDR1 is SNHLY and CDR2 FYNNEI. CDR3 loop: CASNLAGSNIQYF. The CDR3, as DNA: TGTGCCAGCAATTTAGCGGGGAGCAACATTCAGTACTTC.

The rearrangement links TRBV7-8 to TRBJ1-5; D call uncertain. This CDR3 spans 14 amino acids. Germline V gives CDR1 SGHVS, CDR2 FQNEAQ. Trimming removed 5 bases from V and 5 bases from J, with 13 bases in between. The CDR3 reads CASSQHRRDQPQHF. The CDR3, as DNA: TGTGCCAGCAGCCAACATCGACGGGATCAGCCCCAGCATTTT.

The J gene is TRBJ1-6, the V gene TRBV2, with D possibly TRBD1 on 5 matching bases. The germline gives CDR1 SNHLY, CDR2 FYNNEI. V was trimmed by 4 bases and J by 10 bases, leaving 17 bases between them. This CDR3 contains 15 residues. The CDR3 here is CASSAVGNGGSPLHF. The CDR3 nucleotides read TGTGCCAGCAGTGCGGTTGGCAACGGGGGGTCACCCCTCCACTTT. The variable domain in full, with the rest retrieved from reference TRBV2 and TRBJ1-6, is EPEVTQTPSHQVTQMGQEVILRCVPISNHLYFYWYRQILGQKVEFLVSFYNNEISEKSEIFDDQFSVERPDGSNFTLKIRSTKLEDSAMYFCASSAVGNGGSPLHFGNGTRLTVT.

The V gene is TRBV7-3, the J gene TRBJ2-3; D possibly corresponds to TRBD2 (6 bases). The CDR3 spans 13 residues. Trimming stripped 5 bases from V and 6 bases from J, with 12 bases between. Germline CDR1 and CDR2: SGHTA and FQGTGA. The CDR3 reads CASSTTREDTQYF. In DNA, the CDR3 is TGTGCCAGCAGCACCACTCGGGAGGATACGCAGTATTTT.

The chain couples TRBV2 to TRBJ1-1; D may be TRBD1 (5 bases). This CDR3 comprises 14 residues. CDR1 is SNHLY and CDR2 is FYNNEI in the germline V gene. The germline V and J ends were trimmed by 5 bases and 1 base, with 11 bases remaining between them. CDR3 DNA: TGTGCCAGCAGTTTTGTGGGGGGGAACACTGAAGCTTTCTTT. It encodes CASSFVGGNTEAFF.

The chain employs TRBV29-1 and TRBJ1-3; D ambiguous. Trimming pared 4 bases from V and 0 bases from J, leaving 16 bases between. The CDR3 has 16 residues. Germline loops: CDR1 SQVTM, CDR2 ANQGSEA. The DNA of the CDR3 is TGCAGCGTTGTGCTGAGACATCGCCTCTCTGGAAACACCATATATTTT. Translating gives CSVVLRHRLSGNTIYF.

The chain carries TRBV9 and TRBJ2-2; 9 bases are shared with TRBD1. There are 16 residues in the CDR3. Trimming cost V 3 bases and J 3 bases; bases outside gene matches: 6. The V gene's germline CDR1 is SGDLS and CDR2 YYNGEE. The CDR3 DNA is TGTGCCAGCAGCGCCGGGACAGGGAGAGACACCGGGGAGCTGTTTTTT. It yields the protein CASSAGTGRDTGELFF.

This chain uses TRBV27 with TRBJ1-1; tentatively, D is TRBD1 (5 bases). Germline-derived CDR1 and CDR2 are MNHEY and SMNVEV (reference sequence). The V gene lost 3 bases and the J gene lost 4 bases, with 6 bases spanning the gap. The CDR3 contains 12 residues. The CDR3 nucleotides read TGTGCCAGCAGTTTTAGGGGCACTGAAGCTTTCTTT. Amino acids: CASSFRGTEAFF.

V usage is TRBV6-5 and J usage is TRBJ1-2; weak D call: TRBD1 (6 bases). Germline-derived CDR1 and CDR2 are MNHEY and SVGAGI. V was shortened by 6 bases and J by 5 bases, with 19 bases between the two germline ends. The CDR3 is made up of 15 amino acids. The CDR3 protein is CASSLRDTLRYGYTF. The CDR3 coding sequence is TGTGCCAGCAGCCTCCGGGACACCCTTCGGTATGGCTACACCTTC.

The chain employs TRBV6-5 and TRBJ2-1; 13 bases are a match to TRBD2. The V segment lost 6 bases and the J segment 4 bases; nucleotides outside the gene matches: 3. This CDR3 comprises 15 residues. The germline V gene has CDR1 MNHEY and CDR2 SVGAGI. The CDR3 sequence is CASRTLAGGYNEQFF. The CDR3, as DNA: TGTGCCAGCAGAACACTAGCGGGAGGGTACAATGAGCAGTTCTTC.

This chain connects TRBV9 to TRBJ1-6, with D possibly TRBD1 on 5 matching bases. From germline, CDR1 is SGDLS and CDR2 YYNGEE. Trimming shortened V by 3 bases and J by 4 bases, and 8 bases separated the two germline ends. This CDR3 spans 14 amino acids. CDR3 coding DNA: TGTGCCAGCAGCGCGACAGTTTATAATTCACCCCTCCACTTT. Residues: CASSATVYNSPLHF.

This chain uses TRBV10-3 with TRBJ2-7, with 7 bases identical to TRBD2. This CDR3 is 15 amino acids long. In germline, CDR1 is ENHRY, CDR2 SYGVKD. The V gene end was trimmed by 4 bases and the J gene end by 0 bases; junction bases not matched to a gene: 6. The CDR3 protein is CAISVQRGPSYEQYF. CDR3 nucleotide sequence: TGTGCCATCAGTGTGCAGCGGGGACCCTCCTACGAGCAGTACTTC.

This clone was counted once. The rearrangement joins TRBV2 to TRBJ1-1; 7 positions agree with TRBD1. Germline CDR1 SNHLY, CDR2 FYNNEI. This CDR3 contains 18 residues. The J segment lost 1 base and the V segment lost 5 bases, leaving 16 bases of the junction unmatched. CDR3 loop: CASSRWGDRDWGNTEAFF. CDR3 sequence (DNA): TGTGCCAGCAGTCGATGGGGAGACAGGGATTGGGGGAACACTGAAGCTTTCTTT.

The CDR3 DNA reads as TGCACCAGCAGCCAAGAACGGGGGACGGATACCGGGGAGCTGTTTTTT. This sequence encodes CTSSQERGTDTGELFF. The chain employs TRBV1 and TRBJ2-2; TRBD2 is the table's D call and was not checked against the DNA. TRBV1 is a recognized pseudogene. The CDR3 contains 16 residues.

V is TRBV14 and J is TRBJ2-5; 9 nucleotides agree with TRBD1. The CDR3 covers 14 residues. V lost 4 bases and J lost 5; bases outside the gene matches: 5. Germline lookup yields CDR1 SGHDN and CDR2 FVKESK. In nucleotides, the CDR3 is TGTGCCAGCAGCCCCACGGGACAGGGTGAGACCCAGTACTTC. Residues: CASSPTGQGETQYF.